This TCR beta chain was recovered during a study of beta chain features in type 1 diabetes. The entirety of the isolated RNA underwent reverse transcription, so expressed TCRB transcripts were sequenced. Method: immunoSEQ multiplex PCR; TCRdb's copy keeps in-frame clones and lacks some. The sample holds fewer than 900,000 clones, 17% seen once. This clone was counted between two and nine times. The V gene end was trimmed by 0 bases and the J gene end by 5 bases; junction bases not matched to a gene: 7. The germline gives CDR1 LNHNV, CDR2 YYDKDF (reference sequence). The CDR3 spans 17 residues. V and J are TRBV15 and TRBJ2-3, with 11 bases aligning to TRBD2. The sample comprised naive CD4+ T cells from blood. The sequence was collected from a woman aged 18-29 years in good health. The chain's CDR3 is CATSRDSVAGGRDTQYF. CDR3 bases: TGTGCCACCAGCAGAGATTCTGTAGCGGGAGGGCGAGATACGCAGTATTTT.